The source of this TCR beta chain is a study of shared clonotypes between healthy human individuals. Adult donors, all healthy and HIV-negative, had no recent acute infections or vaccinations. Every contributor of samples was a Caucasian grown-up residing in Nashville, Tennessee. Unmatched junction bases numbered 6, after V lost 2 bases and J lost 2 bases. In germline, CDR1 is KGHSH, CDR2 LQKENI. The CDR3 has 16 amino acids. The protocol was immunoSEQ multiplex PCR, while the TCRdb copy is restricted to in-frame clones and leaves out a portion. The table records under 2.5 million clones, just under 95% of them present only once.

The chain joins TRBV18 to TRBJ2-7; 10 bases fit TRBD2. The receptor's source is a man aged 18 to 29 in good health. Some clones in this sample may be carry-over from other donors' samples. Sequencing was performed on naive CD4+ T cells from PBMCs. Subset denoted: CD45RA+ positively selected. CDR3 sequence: CASSPNRLAGAYEQYF. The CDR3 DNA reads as TGTGCCAGCTCACCAAACAGACTAGCGGGTGCCTACGAGCAGTACTTC. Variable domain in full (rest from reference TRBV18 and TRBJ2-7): NAGVMQNPRHLVRRRGQEARLRCSPMKGHSHVYWYRQLPEEGLKFMVYLQKENIIDESGMPKERFSAEFPKEGPSILRIQQVVRGDSAAYFCASSPNRLAGAYEQYFGPGTRLTVT.